Listed here are 28 T cell receptor beta chains from one sample, sequenced in a study of blood T cell repertoires in COVID-19. This table comes from immunoSEQ multiplex PCR, and its TCRdb copy is limited to in-frame clones, with some not included. Here the sample spans about 200,000 clones, 75% to 90% being singletons. Sequenced material: peripheral blood. The receptors derive from a man aged 55-75 years who had recovered from COVID-19.

V gene TRBV18 combines with J gene TRBJ1-4, with D possibly being TRBD1 (6 bases). The V end lost 0 bases, the J end lost 14 bases, and 10 bases lay between the germline ends. CDR1 KGHSH and CDR2 LQKENI come from the germline V gene. CDR3 length: 12 amino acids. The CDR3 DNA sequence: TGTGCCAGCTCACCACCGGCAGGGGCGCTGTTTTTT. Amino acids: CASSPPAGALFF.

The chain employs TRBV5-8 and TRBJ1-4, with 10 bases matching TRBD1. The CDR3 contains 18 residues. V shed 0 bases, J shed 5 bases, and the junction held 10 bases outside the gene matches. Germline V gene lookup returns CDR1 SGHTS and CDR2 YDEGEE. CDR3 sequence (DNA): TGTGCCAGCAGCTTGGTCGGGACAGGGGTTTTACGGAATGAAAAACTGTTTTTT. Translating gives CASSLVGTGVLRNEKLFF.

The J gene is TRBJ2-1, the V gene TRBV6-5; weak D call: TRBD2 (7 bases). Germline V gives CDR1 MNHEY, CDR2 SVGAGI. V was cut by 5 bases and J by 6 bases, with 17 bases left in between. The CDR3 contains 15 residues. As DNA, the CDR3 is TGTGCCAGCAGTAGTACTCCTAGGGGGGGCAATGAGCAGTTCTTC. It is translated as CASSSTPRGGNEQFF.

This chain links TRBV19 with TRBJ1-2; maybe TRBD1 (5 bases). V lost 2 bases and J lost 4, with 14 bases in between. From germline, CDR1 is LNHDA and CDR2 SQIVND (reference sequence). This CDR3 has 15 amino acids. The CDR3 coding sequence is TGTGCCAGTAGTATAACCAGGGTTTACTTCTATGGCTACACCTTC. This codes for CASSITRVYFYGYTF.

V is TRBV11-2 and J is TRBJ2-5; 9 nucleotides agree with TRBD1. Germline V gives CDR1 SGHAT, CDR2 FQNNGV. The CDR3 runs to 15 residues. V lost 5 bases to trimming and J lost 4 bases; unmatched junction nucleotides: 8. CDR3 region: CASSQDRGNRETQYF. In nucleotides, the CDR3 is TGTGCCAGCAGCCAAGACAGGGGGAATAGAGAGACCCAGTACTTC.

The chain uses TRBV19 and TRBJ1-5, with TRBD1 matching 8 bases. Germline-derived CDR1 and CDR2 are LNHDA and SQIVND (reference sequence). V was pared by 5 bases and J by 3 bases, with 9 bases of the junction left unmatched. The CDR3 consists of 16 residues. Here the CDR3 DNA reads TGTGCCAGTAGTCTCCGGCAGGGGGCGGCCAATCAGCCCCAGCATTTT. Translated, it gives CASSLRQGAANQPQHF.

CDR3 in DNA: TGTGCCAGTAGCCTTCTTACAGTGGGCACTGAAGCTTTCTTT. Translated, it gives CASSLLTVGTEAFF. V usage is TRBV19 and J usage is TRBJ1-1, with D hard to call. The CDR3 spans 14 residues. V was shortened by 6 bases and J by 4 bases, with 15 bases between the two germline ends. Germline-derived CDR1 and CDR2 are LNHDA and SQIVND (reference sequence). Combining the CDR3 with reference TRBV19 and TRBJ1-1 gives the whole variable domain DGGITQSPKYLFRKEGQNVTLSCEQNLNHDAMYWYRQDPGQGLRLIYYSQIVNDFQKGDIAEGYSVSREKKESFPLTVTSAQKNPTAFYLCASSLLTVGTEAFFGQGTRLTVV.

This sequence joins TRBV7-2 and TRBJ2-1, with 10 positions matching TRBD2. The V gene end was trimmed by 1 base and the J gene end by 9 bases; junction bases not matched to a gene: 6. Germline V gene lookup returns CDR1 SGHTA and CDR2 FQGNSA. The CDR3 extends over 15 amino acids. This CDR3 is CASSLGLAGPSEQFF. The CDR3 DNA follows: TGTGCCAGCAGCTTAGGACTAGCGGGTCCCAGTGAGCAGTTCTTC.

The chain recombines TRBV7-3 with TRBJ2-3; 7 bases are shared with TRBD2. The CDR3 is 16 residues long. Per the germline V gene, CDR1 is SGHTA and CDR2 is FQGTGA. J gave up 5 bases and V 0 bases, and 8 bases lay outside the gene matches. The CDR3 protein is CASSLTSASGQDTQYF. Here the CDR3 DNA reads TGTGCCAGCAGCTTAACGTCGGCTAGCGGACAAGATACGCAGTATTTT.

V gene TRBV7-3 combines with J gene TRBJ2-2; D call uncertain. CDR3 length: 18 amino acids. Germline CDR1 is SGHTA and CDR2 is FQGTGA. V was cut by 5 bases and J by 0 bases, with 19 bases left in between. CDR3 residues: CASSQRPLLGSNTGELFF. CDR3 DNA: TGTGCCAGCAGCCAACGGCCACTTCTGGGCTCGAACACCGGGGAGCTGTTTTTT.

V and J are TRBV5-1 and TRBJ2-5, with D tentatively TRBD2 (5 bases). This CDR3 is built from 17 residues. Germline V gene sequence: CDR1 SGHRS, CDR2 YFSETQ. Between the trimmed V and J ends, which lost 0 bases and 2 bases, there was a span of 17 bases. CDR3 nucleotide sequence: TGCGCCAGCAGCTTGGCCCCACTGTCCTCGGGACAAGAGACCCAGTACTTC. It encodes CASSLAPLSSGQETQYF.

This chain uses TRBV7-8 with TRBJ1-5; D is unclear. The germline V gene has CDR1 SGHVS and CDR2 FQNEAQ. Trimming took 6 bases from V and 9 from J, leaving 12 bases between them. The CDR3 has 12 residues. CDR3 protein: CASSTETWPQHF. In DNA form, the CDR3 reads TGTGCCAGCAGTACCGAAACTTGGCCCCAGCATTTT.

The J gene is TRBJ2-7, the V gene TRBV18, with 7 bases fitting TRBD2. Germline-derived CDR1 and CDR2 are KGHSH and LQKENI. Losses at the gene ends were 3 bases for V and 1 base for J; bases not matched to a gene: 15. The CDR3 consists of 18 residues. This CDR3 reads CASSPLLPSGGLSYEQYF. CDR3 nucleotide sequence: TGTGCCAGCTCACCGCTACTTCCTAGCGGTGGTCTGTCCTACGAGCAGTACTTC.

Written as DNA, the CDR3 is TGTGCCAGCAGTCTCAGGGTCCAAGAGACCCAGTACTTC. Translation gives CASSLRVQETQYF. The J gene is TRBJ2-5, the V gene TRBV7-2; D possibly corresponds to TRBD1 (5 bases). There are 13 residues in the CDR3. Germline values: CDR1 SGHTA, CDR2 FQGNSA. V was clipped by 6 bases and J by 1 base, with 9 bases between them. The complete variable domain, with remaining parts taken from reference TRBV7-2 and TRBJ2-5, reads GAGVSQSPSNKVTEKGKDVELRCDPISGHTALYWYRQSLGQGLEFLIYFQGNSAPDKSGLPSDRFSAERTGGSVSTLTIQRTQQEDSAVYLCASSLRVQETQYFGPGTRLLVL.

V gene TRBV7-6 combines with J gene TRBJ2-7, with TRBD2 matching 11 bases. Germline CDR1 SGHVS, CDR2 FNYEAQ. This CDR3 region has 16 residues. J was trimmed by 4 bases and V by 5 bases; bases with no gene match: 10. The CDR3: CASSRSGTSGTYEQYF. The CDR3 DNA reads TGTGCCAGCAGCAGATCCGGGACTAGCGGAACTTACGAGCAGTACTTC.

The rearrangement joins TRBV16 to TRBJ1-2; TRBD1 matches at 8 bases. Germline assignment: CDR1 KGHSY and CDR2 FQNENV. The V segment lost 4 bases and the J segment 3 bases; nucleotides outside the gene matches: 7. The CDR3 covers 15 residues. Here the CDR3 reads CASSPRTGSYYGYTF. In DNA, the CDR3 is TGTGCCAGCAGCCCCCGGACAGGGAGCTACTATGGCTACACCTTC.

This sequence joins TRBV27 and TRBJ2-3; 10 bases fit TRBD2. V was clipped by 0 bases and J by 5 bases; unmatched bases: 5. Germline CDR1 MNHEY, CDR2 SMNVEV (reference sequence). This CDR3 has 16 residues. The CDR3 protein is CASSLSVTSGIDTQYF. The CDR3 nucleotides read TGTGCCAGCAGTTTATCGGTTACTAGCGGGATAGATACGCAGTATTTT.

V gene TRBV19 combines with J gene TRBJ1-6; D uncertain. The CDR3 totals 13 residues. Germline values: CDR1 LNHDA, CDR2 SQIVND (reference sequence). V gave up 0 bases and J gave up 7 bases, with 4 bases separating them. CDR3 region: CASSIERNSPLHF. Written as DNA, the CDR3 is TGTGCCAGTAGTATAGAGAGGAATTCACCCCTCCACTTT.

The genes are TRBV19 and TRBJ2-4; 7 nucleotides line up with TRBD2. Germline V CDR1 and CDR2: LNHDA, SQIVND (reference sequence). V lost 3 bases and J lost 6; bases outside the gene matches: 14. The CDR3 runs to 17 residues. CDR3: CASSIDSRPSGINIQYF. CDR3 nucleotide sequence: TGTGCCAGTAGTATTGACTCCCGCCCTAGCGGAATAAACATTCAGTACTTC.

The V gene is TRBV28, the J gene TRBJ1-5, with D tentatively TRBD1 (5 bases). Germline lookup yields CDR1 MDHEN and CDR2 SYDVKM. V lost 2 bases and J lost 6, with 11 bases in between. This CDR3 spans 14 amino acids. In DNA, the CDR3 is TGTGCCAGCAGTTTAGGGGGGGTTGGTCAGCCCCAGCATTTT. The encoded protein is CASSLGGVGQPQHF.

The chain employs TRBV5-1 and TRBJ2-2, with TRBD2 matching 14 bases. The V gene's germline CDR1 is SGHRS and CDR2 YFSETQ. V dropped 5 bases and J dropped 2; count of bases not matched to a gene: 11. There are 19 residues in the CDR3. The CDR3 nucleotides are TGCGCCAGCAGAACCGGGACTAGCGGGGGAAGGGGAAACACCGGGGAGCTGTTTTTT. This translates into CASRTGTSGGRGNTGELFF.

This rearrangement joins TRBV18 to TRBJ2-1, with D unresolved. From germline, CDR1 is KGHSH and CDR2 LQKENI. This CDR3 contains 16 residues. The V end was cut by 3 bases, the J end by 6 bases, with 18 bases between. CDR3 coding DNA: TGTGCCAGCTCACCCTTCGGGTCCCCCCGTCCCAATGAGCAGTTCTTC. It specifies CASSPFGSPRPNEQFF.

This sequence joins TRBV18 and TRBJ1-5; D is perhaps TRBD1 (6 bases). Germline CDR1 is KGHSH and CDR2 is LQKENI. Trimming stripped 3 bases from V and 8 bases from J, with 17 bases between. There are 15 residues in the CDR3. CDR3 in amino acids: CASSPQTGWVEPQHF. DNA for the CDR3: TGTGCCAGCTCACCGCAAACAGGGTGGGTAGAGCCCCAGCATTTT.

This chain joins TRBV6-5 and TRBJ2-5; 7 bases fit TRBD1. CDR3 length equals 14 residues. In germline, CDR1 is MNHEY, CDR2 SVGAGI. V was clipped by 6 bases and J by 5 bases; unmatched bases: 9. CDR3 in amino acids: CASRRQGEGETQYF. CDR3 coding DNA: TGTGCCAGCAGGAGACAGGGTGAGGGGGAGACCCAGTACTTC.

The genes are TRBV5-5 and TRBJ2-6; a weak D match, TRBD1 (5 bases). The CDR3 has 13 residues. The V gene lost 3 bases and the J gene lost 4 bases, with 5 bases spanning the gap. CDR1 is SGHKS and CDR2 is YYEKEE in the germline V gene (reference sequence). CDR3 DNA sequence: TGTGCCAGCAGCTCAGGGGGGGCCAACGTCCTGACTTTC. Protein product: CASSSGGANVLTF.

The rearrangement uses TRBV5-6 and TRBJ1-5, with a weak D call TRBD1 (5 bases). CDR3 length equals 16 residues. CDR1 is SGHDT and CDR2 is YYEEEE in the germline V gene. V lost 5 bases and J 2 bases, leaving 17 bases between the germline ends. The CDR3 is CASSSWGGTGNQPQHF. The CDR3, as DNA: TGTGCCAGCAGTTCTTGGGGAGGGACCGGCAATCAGCCCCAGCATTTT. The full variable domain, rest sourced from reference TRBV5-6 and TRBJ1-5, is DAGVTQSPTHLIKTRGQQVTLRCSPKSGHDTVSWYQQALGQGPQFIFQYYEEEERQRGNFPDRFSGHQFPNYSSELNVNALLLGDSALYLCASSSWGGTGNQPQHFGDGTRLSIL.

This chain connects TRBV3-1 (or the pseudogene TRBV3-2) to TRBJ2-4, with 10 bases fitting TRBD2. V trimming: 0 bases; J trimming: 1 base; junction bases outside the gene matches: 9. Looked up from germline, CDR1 is LGHDT and CDR2 is YNNKEL (reference sequence). This CDR3 comprises 19 residues. This CDR3 is CASSQETAGGPLAKNIQYF. As DNA, the CDR3 is TGTGCCAGCAGCCAAGAAACAGCGGGAGGGCCCCTGGCCAAAAACATTCAGTACTTC.

J is TRBJ2-5 and V is TRBV5-5, with 9 bases lining up with TRBD1. This CDR3 spans 15 amino acids. CDR1 is SGHKS and CDR2 is YYEKEE in the germline V gene (reference sequence). Unmatched junction bases numbered 11, after V lost 7 bases and J lost 4 bases. CDR3 residues: CASGETGTGTETQYF. For the CDR3, the DNA is TGTGCCAGCGGCGAAACCGGGACAGGGACAGAGACCCAGTACTTC.